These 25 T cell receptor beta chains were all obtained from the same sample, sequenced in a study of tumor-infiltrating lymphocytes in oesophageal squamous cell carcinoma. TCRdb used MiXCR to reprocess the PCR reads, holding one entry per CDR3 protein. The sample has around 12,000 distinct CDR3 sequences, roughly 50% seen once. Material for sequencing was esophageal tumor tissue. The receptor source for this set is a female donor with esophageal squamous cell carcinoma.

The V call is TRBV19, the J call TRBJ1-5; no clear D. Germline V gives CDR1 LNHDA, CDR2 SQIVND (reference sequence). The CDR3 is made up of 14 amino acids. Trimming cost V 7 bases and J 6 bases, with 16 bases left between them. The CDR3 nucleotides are TGTGCCAGTAACCTTTTGGGGAGAAGTCAGCCCCAGCATTTT. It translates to CASNLLGRSQPQHF.

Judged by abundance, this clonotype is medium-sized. The CDR3 region has the DNA TGTGCCAGCAGCTTAAGTAGGGACGGGGGCTACACCTTC. Amino acids: CASSLSRDGGYTF. The rearrangement uses TRBV7-9 and TRBJ1-2; tentative D call: TRBD1 (5 bases). Trimming stripped 2 bases from V and 8 bases from J, with 12 bases between. The germline CDR1 and CDR2 sequences are SEHNR and FQNEAQ (reference sequence). The CDR3 is 13 amino acids.

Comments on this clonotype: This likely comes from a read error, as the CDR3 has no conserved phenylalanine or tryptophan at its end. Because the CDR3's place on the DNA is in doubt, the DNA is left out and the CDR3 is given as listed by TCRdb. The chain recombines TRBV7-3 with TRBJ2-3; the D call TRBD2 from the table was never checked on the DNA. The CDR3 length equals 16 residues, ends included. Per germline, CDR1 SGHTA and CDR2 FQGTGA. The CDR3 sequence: CASSSAGNYNEQFFGP.

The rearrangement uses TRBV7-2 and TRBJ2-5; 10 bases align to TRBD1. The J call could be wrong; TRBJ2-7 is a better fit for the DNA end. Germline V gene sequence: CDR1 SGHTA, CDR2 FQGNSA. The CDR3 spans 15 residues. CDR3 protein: CASSPRGQGIYEQYF. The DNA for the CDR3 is TGTGCCAGCAGCCCGAGGGGACAGGGGATATACGAGCAGTACTTC.

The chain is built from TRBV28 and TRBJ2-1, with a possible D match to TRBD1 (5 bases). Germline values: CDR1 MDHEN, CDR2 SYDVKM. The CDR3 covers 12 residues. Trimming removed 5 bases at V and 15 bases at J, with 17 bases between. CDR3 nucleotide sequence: TGTGCCAGCAGTGCCAATTCCAGGGCCCTGTTCTTC. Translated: CASSANSRALFF.

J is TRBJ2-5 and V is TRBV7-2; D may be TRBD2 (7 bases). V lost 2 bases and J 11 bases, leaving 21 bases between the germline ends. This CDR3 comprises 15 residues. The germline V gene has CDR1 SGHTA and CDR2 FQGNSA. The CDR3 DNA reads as TGTGCCAGCAGCTTAAAAGGGGGGGGGGCCCTCCAGCAGTACTTC. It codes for CASSLKGGGALQQYF.

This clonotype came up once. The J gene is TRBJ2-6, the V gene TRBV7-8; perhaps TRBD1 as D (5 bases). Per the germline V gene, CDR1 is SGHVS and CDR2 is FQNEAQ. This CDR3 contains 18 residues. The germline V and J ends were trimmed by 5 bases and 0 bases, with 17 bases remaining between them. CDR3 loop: CASSVVGLDLSGANVLTF. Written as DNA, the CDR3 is TGTGCCAGCAGCGTAGTGGGGCTAGACCTCTCTGGGGCCAACGTCCTGACTTTC.

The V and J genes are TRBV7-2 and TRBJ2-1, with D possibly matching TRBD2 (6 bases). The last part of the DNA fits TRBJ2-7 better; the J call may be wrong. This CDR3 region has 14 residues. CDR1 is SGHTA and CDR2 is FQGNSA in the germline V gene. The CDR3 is CASSLGSGDSEQYF. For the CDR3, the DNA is TGTGCCAGCAGCTTAGGGTCCGGGGACTCGGAGCAGTACTTC.

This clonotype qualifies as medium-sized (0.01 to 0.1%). This CDR3 is CASSDRNTEAFF. DNA for the CDR3: TGTGCCAGCTCCGATAGGAACACTGAAGCTTTCTTT. The V gene is TRBV7-3, the J gene TRBJ1-1; D is undetermined. Trimming stripped 8 bases from V and 1 base from J, with 8 bases between. In germline, CDR1 is SGHTA, CDR2 FQGTGA. The CDR3 consists of 12 residues.

The CDR3 DNA is TGTGCCAGCAGCTCTAGGGGCACGCCTAGCGGAGGGAATGAGCAGTTCTTC. It yields the protein CASSSRGTPSGGNEQFF. The chain recombines TRBV7-8 with TRBJ2-1; 7 bases map to TRBD2. V dropped 4 bases and J dropped 7; count of bases not matched to a gene: 16. CDR1 and CDR2 from the germline V gene are SGHVS and FQNEAQ. The CDR3 consists of 17 residues.

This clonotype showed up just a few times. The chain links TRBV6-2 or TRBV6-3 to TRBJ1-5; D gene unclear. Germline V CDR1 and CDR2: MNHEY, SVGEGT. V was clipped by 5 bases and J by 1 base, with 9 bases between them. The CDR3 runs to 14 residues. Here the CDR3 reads CASSPVVSNQPQHF. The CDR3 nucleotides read TGTGCCAGCAGTCCGGTAGTGAGCAATCAGCCCCAGCATTTT.

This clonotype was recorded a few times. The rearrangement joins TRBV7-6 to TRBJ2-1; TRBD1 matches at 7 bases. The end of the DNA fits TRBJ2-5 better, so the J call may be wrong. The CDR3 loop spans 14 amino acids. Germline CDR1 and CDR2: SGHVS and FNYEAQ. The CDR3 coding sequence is TGTGCCAGCAGCCTGGGCCAGGGGGTGGAGACCCAGTACTTC. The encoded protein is CASSLGQGVETQYF.

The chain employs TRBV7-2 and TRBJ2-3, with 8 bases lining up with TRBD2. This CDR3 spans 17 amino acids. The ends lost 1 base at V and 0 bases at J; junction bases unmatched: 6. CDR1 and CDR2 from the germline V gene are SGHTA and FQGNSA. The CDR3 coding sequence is TGTGCCAGCAGCTTAGACGGTGCTAGCGGGAGCACAGATACGCAGTATTTT. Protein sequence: CASSLDGASGSTDTQYF.

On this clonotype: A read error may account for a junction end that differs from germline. The CDR3 reads CSASLREGHYEQYF. CDR3 nucleotides: TGCAGTGCTAGTTTGCGGGAGGGCCATTACGAGCAGTACTTT. The gene calls are TRBV20-1 and TRBJ2-7; 9 bases fit TRBD2. The length of the CDR3 is 14 residues. The germline CDR1 and CDR2 sequences are DFQATT and SNEGSKA (reference sequence).

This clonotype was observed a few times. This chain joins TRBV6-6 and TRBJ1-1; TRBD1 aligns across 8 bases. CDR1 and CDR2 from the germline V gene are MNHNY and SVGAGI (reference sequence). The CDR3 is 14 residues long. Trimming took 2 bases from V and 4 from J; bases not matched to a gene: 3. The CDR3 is CASSYLGQATEAFF. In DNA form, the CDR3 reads TGTGCCAGCAGTTACCTGGGACAGGCCACTGAAGCTTTCTTT.

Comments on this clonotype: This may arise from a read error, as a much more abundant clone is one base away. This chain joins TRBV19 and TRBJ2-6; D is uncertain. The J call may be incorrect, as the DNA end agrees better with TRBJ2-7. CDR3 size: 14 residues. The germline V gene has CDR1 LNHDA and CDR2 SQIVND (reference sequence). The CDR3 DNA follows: TGTGCCAGTAGTATCTCCAGTATGATCAATGAGCAGTACTTC. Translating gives CASSISSMINEQYF.

The CDR3 protein is CASSLDASYNEQYF. In nucleotides, the CDR3 is TGTGCCAGCAGCTTAGACGCGAGTTACAATGAGCAGTACTTC. This sequence joins TRBV7-3 and TRBJ2-1, with D hard to call. The J call could be wrong; TRBJ2-7 is a better fit for the DNA end. Per the germline V gene, CDR1 is SGHTA and CDR2 is FQGTGA. The CDR3 sequence is 14 residues long.

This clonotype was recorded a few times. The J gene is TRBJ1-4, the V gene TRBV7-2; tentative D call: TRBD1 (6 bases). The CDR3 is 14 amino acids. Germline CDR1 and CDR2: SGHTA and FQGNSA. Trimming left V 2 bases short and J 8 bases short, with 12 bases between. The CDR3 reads CASSLLQGGEKLFF. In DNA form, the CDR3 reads TGTGCCAGCAGCTTACTACAGGGAGGGGAAAAACTGTTTTTT.

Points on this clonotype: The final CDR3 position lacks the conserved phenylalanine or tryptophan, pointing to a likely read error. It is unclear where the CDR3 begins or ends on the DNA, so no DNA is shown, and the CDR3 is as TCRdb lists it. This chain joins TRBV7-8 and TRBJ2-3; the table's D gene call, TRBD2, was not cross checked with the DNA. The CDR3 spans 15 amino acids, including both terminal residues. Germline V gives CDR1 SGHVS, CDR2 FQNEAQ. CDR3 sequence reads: CASSPRQGPSYEQYS.

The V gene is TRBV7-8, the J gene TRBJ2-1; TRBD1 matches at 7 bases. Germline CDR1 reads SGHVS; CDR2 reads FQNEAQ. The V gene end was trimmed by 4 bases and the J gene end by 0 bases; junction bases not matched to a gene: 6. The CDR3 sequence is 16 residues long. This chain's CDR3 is CASSSTRQGSYNEQFF. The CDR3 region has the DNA TGTGCCAGCAGCTCCACTCGACAGGGCTCCTACAATGAGCAGTTCTTC.

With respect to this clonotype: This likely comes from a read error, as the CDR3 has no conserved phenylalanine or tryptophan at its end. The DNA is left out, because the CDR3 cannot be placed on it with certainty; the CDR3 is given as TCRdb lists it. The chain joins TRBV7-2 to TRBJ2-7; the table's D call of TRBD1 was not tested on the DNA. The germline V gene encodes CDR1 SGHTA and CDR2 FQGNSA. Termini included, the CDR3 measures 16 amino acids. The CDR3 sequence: CASSLQAGANEQFFGS.

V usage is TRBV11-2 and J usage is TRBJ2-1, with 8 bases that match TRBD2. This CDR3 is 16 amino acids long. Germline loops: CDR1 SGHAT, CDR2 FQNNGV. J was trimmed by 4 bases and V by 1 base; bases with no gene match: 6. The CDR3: CASSLGLARSYNEQFF. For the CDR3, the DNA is TGTGCCAGCAGCTTAGGACTAGCGAGATCATACAATGAGCAGTTCTTC.

The CDR3 sequence: CASTPTASSSYNEQYF. The CDR3 bases are TGTGCCAGCACCCCAACCGCCTCGAGCTCCTACAATGAGCAGTACTTC. The gene calls are TRBV6-1 and TRBJ2-5; D unresolved. The CDR3 is made up of 16 amino acids. CDR1 is MNHNS and CDR2 is SASEGT in the germline V gene. Trimming removed 7 bases from V and 11 bases from J, with 29 bases in between.

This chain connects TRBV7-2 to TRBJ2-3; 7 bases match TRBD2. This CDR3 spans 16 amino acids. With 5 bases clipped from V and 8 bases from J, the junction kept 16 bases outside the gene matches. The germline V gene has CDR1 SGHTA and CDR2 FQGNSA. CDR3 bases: TGTGCCAGCAGCCGCGTGGGGGGGAGCATTGAGGCTACGCAGTATTTT. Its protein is CASSRVGGSIEATQYF. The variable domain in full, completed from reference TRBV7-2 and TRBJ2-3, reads GAGVSQSPSNKVTEKGKDVELRCDPISGHTALYWYRQSLGQGLEFLIYFQGNSAPDKSGLPSDRFSAERTGGSVSTLTIQRTQQEDSAVYLCASSRVGGSIEATQYFGPGTRLTVL.

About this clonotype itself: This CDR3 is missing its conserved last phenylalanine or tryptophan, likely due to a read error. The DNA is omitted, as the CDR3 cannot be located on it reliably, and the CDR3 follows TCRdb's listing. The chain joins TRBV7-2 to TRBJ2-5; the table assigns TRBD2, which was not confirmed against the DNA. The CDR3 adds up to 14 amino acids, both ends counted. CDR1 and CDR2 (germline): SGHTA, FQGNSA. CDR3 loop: CASRWMQSGYTFGP.